Below, 14 T cell receptor beta chains from the same sample are listed, as sequenced in a study of blood T cell repertoires in COVID-19. Sequencing used immunoSEQ multiplex PCR; TCRdb keeps in-frame clones, though not all of them. The sample yields around 93,000 clones, 87% seen once. Sequenced: peripheral blood. These receptors all come from a human donor in a cohort sampled during active COVID-19.

The gene calls are TRBV24-1 and TRBJ2-1; 9 bases line up with TRBD2. CDR1 is KGHDR and CDR2 is SFDVKD in the germline V gene. The ends lost 3 bases at V and 5 bases at J; junction bases unmatched: 7. The CDR3 spans 16 residues. The CDR3 loop reads CATSDTWTSVNNEQFF. The DNA of the CDR3 is TGTGCCACCAGTGATACTTGGACTAGCGTAAACAATGAGCAGTTCTTC.

The chain carries TRBV3-1 (or the pseudogene TRBV3-2) and TRBJ1-2; D is unresolved. V gave up 5 bases and J gave up 3 bases, with 7 bases separating them. Per germline, CDR1 LGHDT and CDR2 YNNKEL (reference sequence). CDR3 size: 12 residues. For the CDR3, the DNA is TGTGCCAGCAGCGCGGGCCACTATGGCTACACCTTC. Translated, it gives CASSAGHYGYTF.

The rearrangement uses TRBV7-2 and TRBJ2-7; D is possibly TRBD2 (5 bases). This CDR3 has 13 residues. Trimming took 1 base from V and 4 from J, leaving 8 bases between them. Germline assignment: CDR1 SGHTA and CDR2 FQGNSA. Written as DNA, the CDR3 is TGTGCCAGCAGCTTAGACTGGGAGTACGAGCAGTACTTC. Translating it yields CASSLDWEYEQYF.

This rearrangement joins TRBV2 to TRBJ2-3; 7 nucleotides match TRBD2. This CDR3 region has 16 residues. CDR1 SNHLY and CDR2 FYNNEI come from the germline V gene. The V gene end was trimmed by 5 bases and the J gene end by 1 base; junction bases not matched to a gene: 9. The CDR3 is CASSQWASGGTDTQYF. CDR3 nucleotide sequence: TGTGCCAGCAGTCAATGGGCTAGCGGAGGCACAGATACGCAGTATTTT.

This clone was observed a single time. V usage is TRBV6-2 or TRBV6-3 and J usage is TRBJ1-4, with TRBD1 identical over 9 bases. The germline gives CDR1 MNHEY, CDR2 SVGEGT. The CDR3 contains 16 residues. V gave up 4 bases and J gave up 5 bases; unmatched junction bases: 8. The CDR3 DNA reads TGTGCCAGCAGTTTCTCCACCGGGACAGGGAATGAAAAACTGTTTTTT. It translates to CASSFSTGTGNEKLFF.

This clone was counted only a few times. V gene TRBV19 combines with J gene TRBJ1-1; D is possibly TRBD1 (6 bases). Germline V gene data show CDR1 as LNHDA and CDR2 as SQIVND (reference sequence). This CDR3 comprises 16 residues. Between the trimmed V and J ends, which lost 3 bases and 1 base, there was a span of 15 bases. CDR3 amino acids: CASSIPPDRSNTEAFF. As DNA, the CDR3 is TGTGCCAGTAGTATCCCCCCCGACAGGTCGAACACTGAAGCTTTCTTT.

The CDR3 nucleotides are TGTGCCAGTAGCATGGACAGGGGGCAAGCTTTCTTT. Protein sequence: CASSMDRGQAFF. The chain combines TRBV19 with TRBJ1-1; 11 bases map to TRBD1. The CDR3 contains 12 residues. The germline CDR1 and CDR2 sequences are LNHDA and SQIVND (reference sequence). Trimming removed 6 bases from V and 9 bases from J; junction bases left unmatched: 3. Together with reference TRBV19 and TRBJ1-1, the CDR3 gives the full variable domain: DGGITQSPKYLFRKEGQNVTLSCEQNLNHDAMYWYRQDPGQGLRLIYYSQIVNDFQKGDIAEGYSVSREKKESFPLTVTSAQKNPTAFYLCASSMDRGQAFFGQGTRLTVV.

The chain combines TRBV2 with TRBJ2-1; possible D gene TRBD2, 6 bases. Trimming pared 6 bases from V and 9 bases from J, leaving 18 bases between. CDR1 is SNHLY, CDR2 FYNNEI, per germline. This CDR3 has 14 amino acids. Here the CDR3 reads CASSAHKGGTEQFF. CDR3 coding DNA: TGTGCCAGCAGCGCTCACAAAGGAGGGACTGAGCAGTTCTTC.

This chain uses TRBV27 with TRBJ2-5, with 7 bases aligning to TRBD1. Germline loops: CDR1 MNHEY, CDR2 SMNVEV (reference sequence). The V segment lost 1 base and the J segment 4 bases; nucleotides outside the gene matches: 0. The CDR3 spans 13 residues. The CDR3 coding sequence is TGTGCCAGCAGTTTATGGACAGGAGAGACCCAGTACTTC. As protein: CASSLWTGETQYF.

The sample holds one count of this clone. The chain has TRBV7-3 and TRBJ1-1, with D tentatively TRBD1 (6 bases). This CDR3 has 16 residues. V was clipped by 2 bases and J by 0 bases, with 13 bases between them. The germline CDR1 and CDR2 sequences are SGHTA and FQGTGA. In DNA, the CDR3 is TGTGCCAGCAGCTTATATTCCGGACAGCTGAACACTGAAGCTTTCTTT. Translated, it gives CASSLYSGQLNTEAFF.

This clone was seen only once. J is TRBJ2-1 and V is TRBV18; a possible D gene is TRBD2 (5 bases). With 6 bases removed from V and 7 bases from J, the gap between germline ends came to 7 bases. The CDR3 is 11 residues long. CDR1 is KGHSH and CDR2 is LQKENI in the germline V gene. CDR3 residues: CASSSGNEQFF. CDR3 in DNA: TGTGCCAGCTCTTCGGGGAATGAGCAGTTCTTC. The complete variable domain, with remaining parts taken from reference TRBV18 and TRBJ2-1, reads NAGVMQNPRHLVRRRGQEARLRCSPMKGHSHVYWYRQLPEEGLKFMVYLQKENIIDESGMPKERFSAEFPKEGPSILRIQQVVRGDSAAYFCASSSGNEQFFGPGTRLTVL.

This chain joins TRBV29-1 and TRBJ1-3; 10 nucleotides align to TRBD1. The CDR3 consists of 15 residues. Trimming removed 5 bases from V and 0 bases from J; junction bases left unmatched: 4. Germline-derived CDR1 and CDR2 are SQVTM and ANQGSEA. This chain's CDR3 is CSVSTGGNSGNTIYF. The CDR3 DNA is TGCAGCGTTTCGACAGGGGGCAACTCTGGAAACACCATATATTTT. Filled out from reference TRBV29-1 and TRBJ1-3, the complete variable domain reads SAVISQKPSRDICQRGTSLTIQCQVDSQVTMMFWYRQQPGQSLTLIATANQGSEATYESGFVIDKFPISRPNLTFSTLTVSNMSPEDSSIYLCSVSTGGNSGNTIYFGEGSWLTVV.

The chain carries TRBV29-1 and TRBJ1-1, with D tentatively TRBD1 (5 bases). CDR1 and CDR2 (germline): SQVTM, ANQGSEA. V was pared by 7 bases and J by 6 bases, with 12 bases between. The CDR3 is 11 amino acids. The CDR3 bases are TGCAGCGGTAGGGGCAGCCCTGAAGCTTTCTTT. Its protein is CSGRGSPEAFF.

The chain carries TRBV6-6 and TRBJ2-6; D is possibly TRBD1 (5 bases). CDR1 is MNHNY and CDR2 is SVGAGI in the germline V gene (reference sequence). CDR3 length: 15 residues. Trimming removed 6 bases from V and 0 bases from J, with 9 bases in between. The CDR3 reads CASSRQFSGANVLTF. The CDR3 DNA reads TGTGCCAGCAGCCGACAGTTCTCTGGGGCCAACGTCCTGACTTTC.